A single sample gave rise to the 23 T cell receptor beta chains below, sequenced in a study of CD8 T cells in Susac syndrome. RNA totalling roughly 0.45 to 1 ug underwent reverse transcription with random hexamers. TCRdb redid the calling of the immunoSEQ multiplex PCR reads with MiXCR, one entry per CDR3 protein. The profile shows fewer than 350,000 distinct CDR3 sequences, 65% to 90% of them singletons. The sequenced sample was CD8+ T cells from PBMCs. The receptors shown here come from a human donor with multiple sclerosis.

This chain connects TRBV19 to TRBJ2-1; maybe TRBD2 (5 bases). CDR3 size: 15 residues. From germline, CDR1 is LNHDA and CDR2 SQIVND (reference sequence). The ends were cut back, 5 bases at V and 2 bases at J, with 13 bases in the middle. The CDR3 region has the DNA TGTGCCAGTAGTCCCGCTAGCTCGCCCTACAATGAGCAGTTCTTC. It codes for CASSPASSPYNEQFF.

The J gene is TRBJ2-7, the V gene TRBV5-6; D may be TRBD2 (7 bases). CDR1 SGHDT and CDR2 YYEEEE come from the germline V gene. Between the trimmed V and J ends, which lost 4 bases and 5 bases, there was a span of 16 bases. The CDR3 runs 14 residues. For the CDR3, the DNA is TGTGCCAGCAGCCGGCCTCGGGGGGCCGACGAGCAGTACTTC. Amino acid sequence: CASSRPRGADEQYF.

This chain links TRBV10-3 with TRBJ2-7; 7 bases align to TRBD2. Per the germline V gene, CDR1 is ENHRY and CDR2 is SYGVKD. Unmatched junction bases numbered 4, after V lost 4 bases and J lost 4 bases. This CDR3 spans 13 amino acids. The CDR3 loop is CAISGAGVYEQYF. As DNA, the CDR3 is TGTGCCATCAGTGGCGCGGGAGTGTACGAGCAGTACTTC.

The chain employs TRBV19 and TRBJ2-2; TRBD1 agrees at 8 bases. The J segment lost 3 bases and the V segment lost 5 bases, leaving 2 bases of the junction unmatched. The CDR3 length is 14 residues. Germline-derived CDR1 and CDR2 are LNHDA and SQIVND (reference sequence). The DNA for the CDR3 is TGTGCCAGTAGTGCGGACAGGGACACCGGGGAGCTGTTTTTT. Protein: CASSADRDTGELFF.

The rearrangement joins TRBV5-6 to TRBJ1-2; D not resolved. The CDR3 is 16 amino acids. V gave up 5 bases and J gave up 4 bases, with 21 bases separating them. The germline CDR1 and CDR2 sequences are SGHDT and YYEEEE. The CDR3 reads CASSRRDRGLVYGYTF. The CDR3 coding sequence is TGTGCCAGCAGTCGTCGAGATCGGGGTTTGGTCTATGGCTACACCTTC.

This chain links TRBV10-2 with TRBJ2-7; D possibly corresponds to TRBD1 (6 bases). V dropped 9 bases and J dropped 0 bases, with 12 bases sitting between them. The CDR3 consists of 13 residues. Germline loops: CDR1 WSHSY, CDR2 SAAADI. Written as DNA, the CDR3 is TGCGCCAGTGGACAGATAAACTCCTACGAGCAGTACTTC. Translating gives CASGQINSYEQYF.

V and J are TRBV28 and TRBJ2-7; D possibly corresponds to TRBD1 (8 bases). The CDR3 is made up of 14 amino acids. The V gene lost 6 bases and the J gene lost 2 bases, with 14 bases spanning the gap. Germline-derived CDR1 and CDR2 are MDHEN and SYDVKM. The CDR3 loop reads CASRATGGAYEQYF. The CDR3 bases are TGTGCCAGCAGGGCTACAGGGGGGGCCTACGAGCAGTACTTC.

The CDR3 is CASSLMGRNQPQHF. CDR3 coding DNA: TGTGCCAGCAGCTTAATGGGTCGAAATCAGCCCCAGCATTTT. The rearrangement links TRBV7-2 to TRBJ1-5; D unclear. CDR3 size: 14 residues. Germline V CDR1 and CDR2: SGHTA, FQGNSA. V was clipped by 2 bases and J by 4 bases, with 9 bases between them.

The genes are TRBV10-2 and TRBJ2-7; the D call may be TRBD1 or TRBD2 (5 bases each). The CDR3 consists of 13 residues. Trimming took 4 bases from V and 0 from J, leaving 7 bases between them. Germline loops: CDR1 WSHSY, CDR2 SAAADI. The chain's CDR3 is CASSAGPSYEQYF. CDR3 coding DNA: TGCGCCAGCAGTGCGGGACCCTCCTACGAGCAGTACTTC.

The chain has TRBV6-2 or TRBV6-3 and TRBJ2-1; D unclear. The CDR3 is 16 amino acids. The V end lost 0 bases, the J end lost 4 bases, and 13 bases lay between the germline ends. Germline CDR1 is MNHEY and CDR2 is SVGEGT. The CDR3: CASSYSMVGPYNEQFF. CDR3 bases: TGTGCCAGCAGTTACTCGATGGTCGGTCCTTACAATGAGCAGTTCTTC.

The chain employs TRBV14 and TRBJ2-1, with TRBD2 identical over 14 bases. J lost 3 bases, V lost 7 bases, and 5 bases had no gene match. CDR1 is SGHDN, CDR2 FVKESK, per germline. The CDR3 is made up of 16 amino acids. The CDR3 is CASMPGLAGVYNEQFF. The CDR3 nucleotides are TGTGCCAGCATGCCGGGACTAGCGGGAGTCTACAATGAGCAGTTCTTC.

The chain has TRBV6-5 and TRBJ1-5; a weak D match, TRBD1 (6 bases). The germline CDR1 and CDR2 sequences are MNHEY and SVGAGI. V was pared by 3 bases and J by 5 bases, with 11 bases between. The CDR3 extends over 14 amino acids. Here the CDR3 DNA reads TGTGCCAGCAGTTATAACAACAGGGATCAGCCCCAGCATTTT. Residues: CASSYNNRDQPQHF.

This chain joins TRBV27 and TRBJ2-7, with D maybe TRBD2 (6 bases). Germline V gene data show CDR1 as MNHEY and CDR2 as SMNVEV (reference sequence). The CDR3 extends over 12 amino acids. With 8 bases removed from V and 5 bases from J, the gap between germline ends came to 13 bases. The CDR3 region has the DNA TGTGCCAGCCGGAGGGAAGGGCACGAGCAGTACTTC. Translated: CASRREGHEQYF.

The chain joins TRBV6-1 to TRBJ2-1; 9 bases agree with TRBD2. J gave up 0 bases and V 6 bases, and 12 bases lay outside the gene matches. Germline assignment: CDR1 MNHNS and CDR2 SASEGT. This CDR3 has 18 amino acids. The CDR3 spells CASRSGTSRYSSYNEQFF. The CDR3 DNA sequence: TGTGCCAGCAGATCCGGGACTAGCCGATATAGCTCCTACAATGAGCAGTTCTTC.

The V and J genes are TRBV29-1 and TRBJ2-5, with TRBD2 matching 7 bases. Germline-derived CDR1 and CDR2 are SQVTM and ANQGSEA. Losses at the gene ends were 5 bases for V and 7 bases for J; bases not matched to a gene: 10. The CDR3 sequence is 13 residues long. The chain's CDR3 is CSVHFPSGVTQYF. As DNA, the CDR3 is TGCAGCGTTCATTTTCCTAGCGGCGTGACCCAGTACTTC.

The chain recombines TRBV6-2 or TRBV6-3 with TRBJ1-1, with 8 bases identical to TRBD1. The CDR3 runs 19 residues. Trimming cost V 1 base and J 6 bases; bases outside gene matches: 19. Germline V gives CDR1 MNHEY, CDR2 SVGEGT. As DNA, the CDR3 is TGTGCCAGCAGTTACTTACCTTCGTTGCAGGGGGCAATTTCGGCTGAAGCTTTCTTT. This gives the protein CASSYLPSLQGAISAEAFF.

The chain couples TRBV6-1 to TRBJ2-1; 9 bases map to TRBD2. CDR1 is MNHNS and CDR2 is SASEGT in the germline V gene. V trimming: 1 base; J trimming: 6 bases; junction bases outside the gene matches: 4. The CDR3 sequence is 15 residues long. CDR3 protein: CASSEGLAGSNEQFF. The CDR3 nucleotides are TGTGCCAGCAGTGAAGGCCTAGCGGGAAGCAATGAGCAGTTCTTC.

The chain carries TRBV28 and TRBJ2-1, with a weak D call TRBD2 (5 bases). The CDR3 length is 15 residues. Between the trimmed V and J ends, which lost 5 bases and 0 bases, there was a span of 11 bases. Germline loops: CDR1 MDHEN, CDR2 SYDVKM. CDR3 DNA: TGTGCCAGCAGTACCTACACTAGCTCCTACAATGAGCAGTTCTTC. Translating gives CASSTYTSSYNEQFF.

V gene TRBV18 combines with J gene TRBJ2-1; 8 positions match TRBD2. Losses at the gene ends were 3 bases for V and 7 bases for J; bases not matched to a gene: 11. Germline V gene data show CDR1 as KGHSH and CDR2 as LQKENI. The CDR3 sequence is 16 residues long. The CDR3 DNA reads as TGTGCCAGCTCACCGCCCGAGCGGGAGCCTCGGAATGAGCAGTTCTTC. Translating gives CASSPPEREPRNEQFF.

The chain uses TRBV20-1 and TRBJ2-1; possible D gene TRBD2, 5 bases. Trimming left V 1 base short and J 6 bases short, with 13 bases between. CDR1 and CDR2 from the germline V gene are DFQATT and SNEGSKA (reference sequence). The CDR3 contains 14 residues. The CDR3 region has the DNA TGCAGTGCTAGAGCCCTGACTAACTTCAATGAGCAGTTCTTC. Translation: CSARALTNFNEQFF.

The J gene is TRBJ2-5, the V gene TRBV28; 11 bases are a match to TRBD2. Trimming removed 2 bases from V and 3 bases from J; junction bases left unmatched: 11. The CDR3 extends over 18 amino acids. CDR1 and CDR2 from the germline V gene are MDHEN and SYDVKM. Here the CDR3 DNA reads TGTGCCAGCAGTTTACTAGCGGGAGGACTAAGAGAGGAAGAGACCCAGTACTTC. This translates into CASSLLAGGLREEETQYF.

This chain joins TRBV4-3 and TRBJ1-2; D is perhaps TRBD1 (6 bases). V lost 0 bases, J lost 6 bases, and 17 bases lay in between. This CDR3 is 16 amino acids long. The V gene's germline CDR1 is LGHNA and CDR2 YSLEER. The CDR3 bases are TGCGCCAGCAGCCAAGACCCCCTCAGGGGTGTCGATGGCTACACCTTC. Its protein is CASSQDPLRGVDGYTF.

The chain employs TRBV7-2 and TRBJ2-5; unclear D gene. Trimming removed 5 bases from V and 4 bases from J, with 20 bases in between. Germline V gene data show CDR1 as SGHTA and CDR2 as FQGNSA. CDR3 length equals 16 residues. CDR3 loop: CASSPGIKPGGETQYF. DNA for the CDR3: TGTGCCAGCAGCCCCGGTATTAAACCGGGCGGAGAGACCCAGTACTTC.